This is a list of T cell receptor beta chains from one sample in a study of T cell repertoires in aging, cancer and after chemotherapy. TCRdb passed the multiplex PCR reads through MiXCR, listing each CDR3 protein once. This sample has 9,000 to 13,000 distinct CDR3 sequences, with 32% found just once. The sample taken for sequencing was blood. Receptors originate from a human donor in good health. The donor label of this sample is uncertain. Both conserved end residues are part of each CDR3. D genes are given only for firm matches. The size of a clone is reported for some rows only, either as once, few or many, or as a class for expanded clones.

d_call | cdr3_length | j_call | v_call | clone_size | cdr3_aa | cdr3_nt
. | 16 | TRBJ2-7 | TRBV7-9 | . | CASSKSGTRGVYEQYF | TGTGCCAGCAGCAAAAGCGGGACAAGGGGCGTTTACGAGCAGTACTTC
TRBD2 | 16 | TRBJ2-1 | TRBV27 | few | CASSLVGTSSYNEQFF | TGTGCCAGCAGTTTAGTAGGGACTAGCTCCTACAATGAGCAGTTCTTC
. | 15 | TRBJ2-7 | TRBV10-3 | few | CAIKNQGKPYVEQYF | TGTGCCATCAAAAACCAGGGAAAGCCATATGTCGAGCAGTACTTC
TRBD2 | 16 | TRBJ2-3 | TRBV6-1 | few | CASRVAGGTSTDTQYF | TGTGCCAGCAGAGTAGCGGGGGGGACTAGCACAGATACGCAGTATTTT
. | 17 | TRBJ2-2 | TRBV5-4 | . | CASSFTGWGTNTGELFF | TGTGCCAGCAGCTTTACGGGTTGGGGCACGAACACCGGGGAGCTGTTTTTT
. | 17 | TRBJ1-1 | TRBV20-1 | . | CSARDPDSAGPNTEAFF | TGCAGTGCTAGAGATCCAGATTCTGCCGGGCCGAACACTGAAGCTTTCTTT
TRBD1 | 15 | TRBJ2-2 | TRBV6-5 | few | CASSLDRVVVGELFF | TGTGCCAGCAGTCTTGACAGGGTTGTGGTCGGGGAGCTGTTTTTT
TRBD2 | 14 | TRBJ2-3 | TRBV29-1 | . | CSSGLAGGGRTQYF | TGCAGCTCCGGACTAGCGGGAGGAGGGCGTACGCAGTATTTT
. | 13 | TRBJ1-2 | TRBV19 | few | CASSIDPQSGYTF | TGTGCCAGTAGTATAGATCCCCAGTCTGGCTACACCTTC
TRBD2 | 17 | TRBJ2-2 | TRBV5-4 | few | CASSSSLAGGPVGELFF | TGTGCCAGCAGCTCGAGCCTAGCGGGAGGGCCAGTCGGGGAGCTGTTTTTT
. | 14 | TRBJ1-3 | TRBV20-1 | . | CSARKPNSGNTIYF | TGCAGTGCTAGAAAACCCAACTCTGGAAACACCATATATTTT
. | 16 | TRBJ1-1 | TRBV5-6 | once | CASSRGGARVNTEAFF | TGTGCCAGCAGCCGTGGAGGGGCCAGGGTAAACACTGAAGCTTTCTTT